The 22 T cell receptor beta chains presented below share a single source sample, sequenced in a study of breast tumors, draining lymph nodes, adjacent tissues. Using its own MiXCR run on the multiplex PCR reads, TCRdb lists one record per CDR3 protein. The data hold about 17,000 distinct CDR3 sequences, with roughly 60% observed a single time. Sequenced sample: tumor-adjacent breast tissue. The receptors were sampled from a female donor with breast cancer. Some clones in this sample may be carry-over from other donors' samples.

This clonotype turned up a few times. The chain carries TRBV9 and TRBJ2-7, with TRBD2 matching 8 bases. The CDR3 loop spans 14 amino acids. Looked up from germline, CDR1 is SGDLS and CDR2 is YYNGEE. V was clipped by 4 bases and J by 3 bases; unmatched bases: 6. In DNA form, the CDR3 reads TGTGCCAGCAGCCCGGGACTAGTCAGCTACGAGCAGTACTTC. Its translation is CASSPGLVSYEQYF. Looking up the rest from reference TRBV9 and TRBJ2-7 gives the full variable domain: DSGVTQTPKHLITATGQRVTLRCSPRSGDLSVYWYQQSLDQGLQFLIQYYNGEERAKGNILERFSAQQFPDLHSELNLSSLELGDSALYFCASSPGLVSYEQYFGPGTRLTVT.

This clonotype was counted at least ten times. V is TRBV6-5 and J is TRBJ2-2; 11 bases are a match to TRBD2. Trimming cost V 5 bases and J 6 bases; bases outside gene matches: 11. Germline lookup yields CDR1 MNHEY and CDR2 SVGAGI. The CDR3 has 17 amino acids. This CDR3 is CASSHVLAGGRAGELFF. In DNA form, the CDR3 reads TGTGCCAGCAGTCACGTCCTAGCGGGGGGTAGGGCCGGGGAGCTGTTTTTT.

This chain links TRBV20-1 with TRBJ2-7, with a possible D match to TRBD2 (6 bases). The germline V gene has CDR1 DFQATT and CDR2 SNEGSKA (reference sequence). CDR3 length: 16 amino acids. Deletions cut 4 bases from V and 3 bases from J, with 22 bases between. CDR3: CSATNKGPSEIYEQYF. The CDR3 coding sequence is TGCAGTGCTACCAATAAAGGCCCTAGCGAGATCTACGAGCAGTACTTC.

This clonotype was observed at least ten times. The chain joins TRBV11-2 to TRBJ2-3, with a possible D match to TRBD2 (5 bases). Trimming removed 2 bases at V and 6 bases at J, with 15 bases between. CDR1 SGHAT and CDR2 FQNNGV come from the germline V gene. The CDR3 covers 15 residues. CDR3 amino acids: CASSLFPLGEDTQYF. Here the CDR3 DNA reads TGTGCCAGCAGCTTATTCCCCCTTGGGGAGGATACGCAGTATTTT.

The CDR3 nucleotides are TGTGCCAGCAGCTTAAAGGGGACAGGGGATGAGCAGTTCTTC. Its protein is CASSLKGTGDEQFF. V gene TRBV7-3 combines with J gene TRBJ2-1, with TRBD1 matching 10 bases. The V gene end was trimmed by 1 base and the J gene end by 8 bases; junction bases not matched to a gene: 2. Germline lookup yields CDR1 SGHTA and CDR2 FQGTGA. The CDR3 contains 14 residues.

By sample fraction, this clonotype is medium-sized. The rearrangement joins TRBV30 to TRBJ2-7; possibly TRBD1 or TRBD2 for D (5 bases each). The V end lost 3 bases, the J end lost 4 bases, and 19 bases lay between the germline ends. The germline V gene has CDR1 GTSNPN and CDR2 SVGIG (reference sequence). The CDR3 has 15 amino acids. The CDR3 DNA follows: TGTGCCTGGAGGGATTACCGAGGGGCCAATTACGAGCAGTACGTC. It translates to CAWRDYRGANYEQYV.

This chain connects TRBV24-1 to TRBJ2-3; no reliable D call. The CDR3 has 15 residues. Germline loops: CDR1 KGHDR, CDR2 SFDVKD. The V end was cut by 6 bases, the J end by 0 bases, with 12 bases between. DNA of the CDR3: TGTGCCACCAGTCCACGGGCACCTAGCACAGATACGCAGTATTTT. This codes for CATSPRAPSTDTQYF.

Comments on this clonotype: One end of the junction is discordant with germline, which a read error may explain. Here the CDR3 DNA reads TGTGCCAGCAGCTTGGGGTTATGCCCTAATGATGGCTACCCCTTC. Translated, it gives CASSLGLCPNDGYPF. The chain recombines TRBV7-2 with TRBJ1-2, with no clear D. The CDR3 covers 15 residues. Germline V gene sequence: CDR1 SGHTA, CDR2 FQGNSA.

The gene calls are TRBV2 and TRBJ2-7; D ambiguous. The V end lost 7 bases, the J end lost 4 bases, and 11 bases lay between the germline ends. The CDR3 runs 12 residues. CDR1 SNHLY and CDR2 FYNNEI come from the germline V gene. The CDR3 sequence is CASNPNSYEQYF. The DNA of the CDR3 is TGTGCCAGCAATCCCAACTCGTACGAGCAGTACTTC.

This clonotype was picked up one time. The V call is TRBV19, the J call TRBJ1-5; 8 nucleotides match TRBD1. Germline values: CDR1 LNHDA, CDR2 SQIVND (reference sequence). Trimming at V came to 5 bases and at J to 1 base, leaving 7 bases not matched to a gene. The CDR3 runs 16 residues. Written as DNA, the CDR3 is TGTGCCAGTAGTGATCAGGGGGCGCGCAGCAATCAGCCCCAGCATTTT. This encodes CASSDQGARSNQPQHF. The full variable domain, rest sourced from reference TRBV19 and TRBJ1-5, is DGGITQSPKYLFRKEGQNVTLSCEQNLNHDAMYWYRQDPGQGLRLIYYSQIVNDFQKGDIAEGYSVSREKKESFPLTVTSAQKNPTAFYLCASSDQGARSNQPQHFGDGTRLSIL.

The rearrangement uses TRBV5-6 and TRBJ2-7; 7 bases are a match to TRBD2. The trim removed 0 bases at V and 3 bases at J, leaving 9 bases unmatched. Per the germline V gene, CDR1 is SGHDT and CDR2 is YYEEEE. CDR3 length equals 16 residues. Written as DNA, the CDR3 is TGTGCCAGCAGCTTGGGGCCGGGGACTAAAAGCTACGAGCAGTACTTC. It translates to CASSLGPGTKSYEQYF.

The rearrangement uses TRBV4-1 and TRBJ2-7; tentative D call: TRBD2 (7 bases). Germline values: CDR1 MGHRA, CDR2 YSYEKL. The V end was cut by 3 bases, the J end by 5 bases, with 17 bases between. This CDR3 has 15 residues. In nucleotides, the CDR3 is TGCGCCAGCAGCCAGGAGGACCGGGGGGCGGACGAGCAGTACTTC. Protein sequence: CASSQEDRGADEQYF.

In its sample, this clonotype ranks as medium-sized. The gene calls are TRBV5-1 and TRBJ1-4; D unclear. CDR3 length: 14 amino acids. The V gene's germline CDR1 is SGHRS and CDR2 YFSETQ. Trimming pared 0 bases from V and 3 bases from J, leaving 6 bases between. The CDR3 nucleotides are TGCGCCAGCAGCTTGGATCAGCCTAATGAAAAACTGTTTTTT. It translates to CASSLDQPNEKLFF.

This clonotype has just a few counts. This chain connects TRBV6-6 to TRBJ2-5; D is possibly TRBD1 or TRBD2 (7 bases each). The V gene's germline CDR1 is MNHNY and CDR2 SVGAGI (reference sequence). The V gene lost 8 bases and the J gene lost 4 bases, with 17 bases spanning the gap. This CDR3 is 14 amino acids long. CDR3: CASGIRGGLETQYF. The CDR3 coding sequence is TGTGCCAGCGGAATCAGGGGGGGCCTAGAGACCCAGTACTTC.

This clonotype has at least ten counts. A clone one base away is much larger, so this may be a read error. The chain uses TRBV11-2 and TRBJ2-3; 8 bases are shared with TRBD2. Germline V CDR1 and CDR2: SGHAT, FQNNGV. The CDR3 loop spans 15 amino acids. V gave up 5 bases and J gave up 6 bases; unmatched junction bases: 10. Here the CDR3 DNA reads TGTGCCAGCAGCCCTCGGACTAGCTCGACCGATACGCAGTATTTT. This codes for CASSPRTSSTDTQYF.

This clonotype was observed at least ten times. One end of the junction varies from germline; a read error may be responsible. This chain joins TRBV20-1 and TRBJ1-2; no clear D. The CDR3 loop spans 12 amino acids. Germline assignment: CDR1 DFQATT and CDR2 SNEGSKA (reference sequence). CDR3 DNA sequence: TGCAGTGCTAGAGAAGGTTACTATGGCTCCACCTTC. Amino acids: CSAREGYYGSTF.

This clonotype was counted only a few times. The chain combines TRBV18 with TRBJ1-1; maybe TRBD1 (6 bases). Trimming pared 1 base from V and 4 bases from J, leaving 10 bases between. The CDR3 has 14 residues. Per germline, CDR1 KGHSH and CDR2 LQKENI. CDR3 residues: CASSPQAGATEAFF. CDR3 nucleotide sequence: TGTGCCAGCTCACCACAAGCAGGGGCCACTGAAGCTTTCTTT.

The rearrangement uses TRBV5-1 and TRBJ2-1; D is possibly TRBD1 or TRBD2 (5 bases each). There are 14 residues in the CDR3. CDR1 SGHRS and CDR2 YFSETQ come from the germline V gene. V lost 4 bases and J 5 bases, leaving 13 bases between the germline ends. The CDR3 protein is CASSMGVDDNEQFF. In nucleotides, the CDR3 is TGCGCCAGCAGCATGGGGGTTGACGACAATGAGCAGTTCTTC.

About this clonotype itself: One junction end disagrees with the germline gene, perhaps due to a read error. The chain carries TRBV10-3 and TRBJ1-3; D is ambiguous. Germline V gives CDR1 ENHRY, CDR2 SYGVKD. The CDR3 runs 17 residues. In DNA form, the CDR3 reads TGCGCCATCAGTGAGTCGAGCACACTCGGTGGGCGAAACACCATATATTTT. Encoded protein: CAISESSTLGGRNTIYF.

The count of this clonotype is one. The V call is TRBV7-3, the J call TRBJ1-2; no firm D call. The CDR3 has 13 residues. V dropped 5 bases and J dropped 2 bases, with 9 bases sitting between them. Germline V gene data show CDR1 as SGHTA and CDR2 as FQGTGA. Written as DNA, the CDR3 is TGTGCCAGCAGCCCGGACGGGAACTATGGCTACACCTTC. It yields the protein CASSPDGNYGYTF.

This clonotype was observed at least ten times. The germline gene is not matched at one end of the junction; a read error may be the cause. V is TRBV7-7 and J is TRBJ2-5; the D gene is possibly TRBD2 (5 bases). The CDR3 is made up of 15 amino acids. The V gene's germline CDR1 is SSHAT and CDR2 FNYEAQ (reference sequence). CDR3 loop: CASSGTWGAQETQYF. DNA of the CDR3: TGTGCTAGCAGCGGCACGTGGGGTGCCCAAGAGACCCAGTACTTC.

This clonotype has only one observation. The chain links TRBV7-9 to TRBJ2-7; weak D call: TRBD2 (6 bases). The V and J ends lost 1 base and 1 base respectively, with 11 bases between them. CDR3 length equals 15 residues. Germline assignment: CDR1 SEHNR and CDR2 FQNEAQ (reference sequence). In DNA form, the CDR3 reads TGTGCCAGCAGCTTAGGCGGAGGGCTTTCCTACGAGCAGTACTTC. Its protein is CASSLGGGLSYEQYF.